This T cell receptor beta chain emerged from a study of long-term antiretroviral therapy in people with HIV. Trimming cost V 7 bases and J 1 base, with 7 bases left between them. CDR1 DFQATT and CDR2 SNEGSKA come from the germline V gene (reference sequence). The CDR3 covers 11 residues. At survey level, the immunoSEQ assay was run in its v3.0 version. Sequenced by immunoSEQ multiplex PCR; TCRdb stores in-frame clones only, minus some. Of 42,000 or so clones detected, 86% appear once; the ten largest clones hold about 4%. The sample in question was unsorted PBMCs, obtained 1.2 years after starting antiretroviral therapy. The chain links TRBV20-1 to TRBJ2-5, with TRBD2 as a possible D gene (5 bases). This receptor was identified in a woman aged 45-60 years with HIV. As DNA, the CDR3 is TGCAGTGTAGAGGGCCAAGAGACCCAGTACTTC. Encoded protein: CSVEGQETQYF.